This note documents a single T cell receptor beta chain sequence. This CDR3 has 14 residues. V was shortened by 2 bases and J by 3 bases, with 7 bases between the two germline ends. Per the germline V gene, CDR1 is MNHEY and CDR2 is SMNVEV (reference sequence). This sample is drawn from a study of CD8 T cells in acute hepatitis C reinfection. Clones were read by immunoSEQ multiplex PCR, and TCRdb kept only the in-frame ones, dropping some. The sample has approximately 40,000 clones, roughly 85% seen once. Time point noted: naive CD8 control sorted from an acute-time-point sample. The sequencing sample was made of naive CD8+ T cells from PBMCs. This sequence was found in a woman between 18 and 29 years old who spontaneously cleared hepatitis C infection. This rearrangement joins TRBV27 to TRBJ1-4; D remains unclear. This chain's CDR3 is CASSLTPSNEKLFF. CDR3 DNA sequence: TGTGCCAGCAGTTTAACTCCCTCTAATGAAAAACTGTTTTTT. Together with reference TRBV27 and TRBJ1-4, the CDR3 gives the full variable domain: EAQVTQNPRYLITVTGKKLTVTCSQNMNHEYMSWYRQDPGLGLRQIYYSMNVEVTDKGDVPEGYKVSRKEKRNFPLILESPSPNQTSLYFCASSLTPSNEKLFFGSGTQLSVL.